Sequencing of this T cell receptor beta chain was carried out in a study of T cell responses to AZD1222 COVID-19 vaccine. On this clone: At one boundary the junction diverges from the germline segment, which might be a read error.

The CDR3 has 14 amino acids. Germline loops: CDR1 SGHAT, CDR2 FQNNGV. Profiled with immunoSEQ multiplex PCR; TCRdb holds only in-frame clones, not every one. The sample records roughly 110,000 clones, roughly 88% being singletons. The receptor was derived from an adult in good health. V gene TRBV11-2 combines with J gene TRBJ1-6; possible D gene TRBD1, 5 bases. This material consisted of peripheral blood, taken on day 0 of AZD1222 vaccination. The CDR3 coding sequence is TGTGCCAGCACCTTAGGACAAAATAATTCACCCCTCCACTTT. It yields the protein CASTLGQNNSPLHF.